This TCR beta chain was sequenced during a study of breast tumors, draining lymph nodes, adjacent tissues. Broader study findings: That most tumor T cells come from lymph nodes remained unproven. Compared with lymph nodes, tumors were less diverse; compared with nontumor tissue, more. Luminal-like breast cancer showed significantly greater tumor-nontumor repertoire similarity than basal-like breast cancer did.

The trim removed 10 bases at V and 4 bases at J, leaving 11 bases unmatched. Germline CDR1 reads ENHRY; CDR2 reads SYGVKD. CDR3 size: 14 residues. TCRdb itself ran the multiplex PCR reads through MiXCR, one entry per CDR3 protein. The sample has over 200,000 distinct CDR3 sequences, under 40% seen once. Breast cancer patients provided tissue from their axillary draining lymph nodes. Of note for this clonotype: Its cognate antigen is unknown.

This chain uses TRBV10-3 with TRBJ2-7, with 9 positions matching TRBD2. Source material: axillary lymph node tissue. This clonotype was obtained from a female donor with breast cancer. Some clones in this sample may be carry-over from other donors' samples. CDR3 nucleotides: TGTGCCACTGGATCTAGCGGGGTGGAATACGAGCAGTACTTC. It codes for CATGSSGVEYEQYF.